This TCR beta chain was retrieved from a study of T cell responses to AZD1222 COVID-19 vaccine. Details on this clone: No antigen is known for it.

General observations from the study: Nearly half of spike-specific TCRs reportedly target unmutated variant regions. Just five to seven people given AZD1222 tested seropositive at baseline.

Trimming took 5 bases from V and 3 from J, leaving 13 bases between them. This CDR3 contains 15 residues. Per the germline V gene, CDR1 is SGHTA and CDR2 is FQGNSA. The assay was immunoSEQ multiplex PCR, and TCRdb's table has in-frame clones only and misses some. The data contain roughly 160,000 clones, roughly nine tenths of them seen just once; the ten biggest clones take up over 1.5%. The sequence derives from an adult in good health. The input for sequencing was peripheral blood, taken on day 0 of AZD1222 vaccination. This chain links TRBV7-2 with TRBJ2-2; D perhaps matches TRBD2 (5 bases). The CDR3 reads CASSVKTTDTGELFF. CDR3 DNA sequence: TGTGCCAGCAGCGTGAAGACTACCGACACCGGGGAGCTGTTTTTT.